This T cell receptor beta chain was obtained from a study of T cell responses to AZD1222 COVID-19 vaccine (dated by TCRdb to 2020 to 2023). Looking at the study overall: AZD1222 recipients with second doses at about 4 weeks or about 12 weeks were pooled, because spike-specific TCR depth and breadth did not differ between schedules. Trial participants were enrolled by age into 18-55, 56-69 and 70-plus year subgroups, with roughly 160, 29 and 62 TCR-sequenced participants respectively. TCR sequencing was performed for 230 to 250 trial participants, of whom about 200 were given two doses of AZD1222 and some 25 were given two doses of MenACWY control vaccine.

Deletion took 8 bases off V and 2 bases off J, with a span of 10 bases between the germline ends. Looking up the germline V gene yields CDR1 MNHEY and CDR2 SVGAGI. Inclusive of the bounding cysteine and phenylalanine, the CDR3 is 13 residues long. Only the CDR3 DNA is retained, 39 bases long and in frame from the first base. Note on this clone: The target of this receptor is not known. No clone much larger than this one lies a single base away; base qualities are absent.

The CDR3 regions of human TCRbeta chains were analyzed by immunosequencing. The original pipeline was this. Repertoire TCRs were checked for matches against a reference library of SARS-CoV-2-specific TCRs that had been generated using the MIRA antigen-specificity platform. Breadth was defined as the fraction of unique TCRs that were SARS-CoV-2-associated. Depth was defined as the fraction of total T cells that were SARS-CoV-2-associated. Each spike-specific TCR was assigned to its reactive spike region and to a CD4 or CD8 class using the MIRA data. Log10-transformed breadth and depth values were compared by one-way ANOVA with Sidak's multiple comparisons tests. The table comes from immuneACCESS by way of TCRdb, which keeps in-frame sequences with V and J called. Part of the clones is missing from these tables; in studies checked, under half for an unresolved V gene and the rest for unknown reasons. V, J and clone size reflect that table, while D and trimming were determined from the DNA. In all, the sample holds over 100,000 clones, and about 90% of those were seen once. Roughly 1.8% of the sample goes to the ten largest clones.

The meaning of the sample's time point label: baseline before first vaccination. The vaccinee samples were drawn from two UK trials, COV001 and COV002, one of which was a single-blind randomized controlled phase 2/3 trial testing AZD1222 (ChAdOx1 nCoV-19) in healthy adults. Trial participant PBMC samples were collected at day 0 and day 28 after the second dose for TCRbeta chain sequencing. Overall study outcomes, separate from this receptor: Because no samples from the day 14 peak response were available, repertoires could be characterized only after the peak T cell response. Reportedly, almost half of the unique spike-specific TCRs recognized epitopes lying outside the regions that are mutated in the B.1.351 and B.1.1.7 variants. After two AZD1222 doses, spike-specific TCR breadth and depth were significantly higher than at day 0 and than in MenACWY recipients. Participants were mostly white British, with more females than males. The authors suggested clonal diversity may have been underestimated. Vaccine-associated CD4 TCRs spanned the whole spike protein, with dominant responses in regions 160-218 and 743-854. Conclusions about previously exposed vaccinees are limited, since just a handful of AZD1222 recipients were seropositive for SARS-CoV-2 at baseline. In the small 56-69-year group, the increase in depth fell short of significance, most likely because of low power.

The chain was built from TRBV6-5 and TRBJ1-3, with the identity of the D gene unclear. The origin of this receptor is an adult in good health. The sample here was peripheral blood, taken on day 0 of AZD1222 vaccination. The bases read TGTGCCAGCTTCCCCAGGCCTGGAAACACCATATATTTT. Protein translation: CASFPRPGNTIYF.